Listed below are T cell receptor beta chains from one sample, sequenced in a study of blood T cell repertoires in COVID-19. Using immunoSEQ multiplex PCR, the repertoire was profiled, and TCRdb retains in-frame clones only, with some absent. The data hold approximately 430,000 clones, with just over 85% observed a single time. Sequenced input: peripheral blood. The receptors shown here come from a young woman with active or convalescent COVID-19. CDR3s include the opening cysteine and the closing phenylalanine or tryptophan. Each record gives: J gene, clone size, V gene, D gene, CDR3 DNA, CDR3 protein. A D gene is named only where the DNA matches it firmly. Expanded clones get a size class; other rows say once, few or many, or leave the size out.

TRBJ2-2 | once | TRBV11-1 | NA | TGTGCCAGCGGTCCGGGACAAAACACCGGGGAGCTGTTTTTT | CASGPGQNTGELFF
TRBJ2-1 | NA | TRBV5-1 | TRBD2 | TGCGCCAGCAGCTCTCAACTAGCGGGGGGGAGCGAGCAGTTCTTC | CASSSQLAGGSEQFF
TRBJ1-2 | NA | TRBV10-2 | NA | TGCGCCAGCACCTGGGCGTATGGCTACACCTTC | CASTWAYGYTF
TRBJ2-1 | NA | TRBV5-5 | TRBD1 | TGTGCCAGCAGCGACCGGGACAGCCCCTACAATGAGCAGTTCTTC | CASSDRDSPYNEQFF
TRBJ2-2 | NA | TRBV7-2 | NA | TGTGCCAGCAGCTTTCGAGTAAACACCGGGGAGCTGTTTTTT | CASSFRVNTGELFF
TRBJ2-7 | NA | TRBV19 | NA | TGTGCCAGTAGTATGGGCGGCGAGCGGATCTACGAGCAGTACTTC | CASSMGGERIYEQYF
TRBJ1-6 | few | TRBV21-1 | NA | TGTGCCAGCAGCAAGGGGGGGAGGAGCTCCTATAATTCACCCCTCCACTTT | CASSKGGRSSYNSPLHF
TRBJ1-2 | NA | TRBV19 | NA | TGTGCCAGCTCCAGGGGCGACTATGGCTACACCTTC | CASSRGDYGYTF
TRBJ2-1 | NA | TRBV4-1 | TRBD2 | TGCGCCAGCAGCCAAGGTCTACTAGCGACACGGGATGAGCAGTTCTTC | CASSQGLLATRDEQFF
TRBJ1-4 | NA | TRBV19 | NA | TGTGCCAGTAGTCCAGGGCTAACATTACAACTGTTTTTT | CASSPGLTLQLFF
TRBJ2-3 | NA | TRBV6-1 | NA | TGTGCCAGCAGTGTTTTACGGGAGTGGGCTGTCACAGATACGCAGTATTTT | CASSVLREWAVTDTQYF
TRBJ1-1 | NA | TRBV6-5 | NA | TGTGCCAGCGTCGCCCGGGAGAAACTATTTGAAGCTTTCTTT | CASVAREKLFEAFF
TRBJ2-7 | once | TRBV4-1 | TRBD2 | TGCGCCAGCAGCCAAGATTCCCCGGGACTAGCGGACTACGAGCAGTACTTC | CASSQDSPGLADYEQYF
TRBJ1-6 | NA | TRBV27 | NA | TGTGCCAGCAGTTTTAGGGGATCTAATTCACCCCTCCACTTT | CASSFRGSNSPLHF
TRBJ1-1 | once | TRBV21-1 | NA | TGTGCCAGCAGCAAAGGAACGACAGGGGAAGATGATTTAAGGAACACTGAAGCTTTCTTT | CASSKGTTGEDDLRNTEAFF
TRBJ1-5 | NA | TRBV28 | TRBD1 | TGTGCCAGCAGTTTAGGGACAGGCTTCAATCAGCCCCAGCATTTT | CASSLGTGFNQPQHF
TRBJ2-7 | NA | TRBV18 | NA | TGTGCCAGCTCACCAGGCGTAGCGAACTCCTACGAGCAGTACTTC | CASSPGVANSYEQYF
TRBJ1-1 | NA | TRBV5-1 | NA | TGCGCCAGCCAACATGCGGGGGGAACTGAAGCTTTCTTT | CASQHAGGTEAFF
TRBJ2-1 | NA | TRBV10-3 | TRBD1 | TGTGCCATCAGTCCGGGACAGGCCAATGAGCAGTTCTTC | CAISPGQANEQFF
TRBJ1-1 | NA | TRBV27 | NA | TGTGCCAGCAGTCCGCAGGGCTGGGCCCTTGACACTGAAGCTTTCTTT | CASSPQGWALDTEAFF
TRBJ1-1 | NA | TRBV3-1/TRBV3-2 | TRBD1 | TGTGCCAGCAGCCCCCGGACAGGGATGGTTGAAGCTTTCTTT | CASSPRTGMVEAFF
TRBJ2-3 | NA | TRBV11-2 | TRBD2 | TGTGCCAGCAGCTTAGGGGCTAGCGGGGCTCAGAGGACAGATACGCAGTATTTT | CASSLGASGAQRTDTQYF
TRBJ2-5 | NA | TRBV4-2 | TRBD2 | TGTGCCAGCAGCCAAGGTCTACTAGCGGGTCACCAAGAGACCCAGTACTTC | CASSQGLLAGHQETQYF
TRBJ1-3 | NA | TRBV9 | NA | TGTGCCAGCAGCGCGGCACAGAGCTCTGGAAACACCATATATTTT | CASSAAQSSGNTIYF
TRBJ1-5 | few | TRBV10-3 | TRBD1 | TGTGCCACCACAGGGGCCAGCAATCAGCCCCAGCATTTT | CATTGASNQPQHF
TRBJ1-2 | NA | TRBV18 | TRBD1 | TGTGCCAGCTCACCAGACTTACCCGGGACAGGGAAAGGCTACACCTTC | CASSPDLPGTGKGYTF
TRBJ1-1 | NA | TRBV29-1 | TRBD1 | TGCAGCGTTGAGACGGGGACAGGGAGTTCGGCTTTCTTT | CSVETGTGSSAFF